This TCR beta chain was captured by sequencing in a study of response to subunit inactivated influenza vaccine. One entry per CDR3 protein results from TCRdb running MiXCR on the RT-PCR reads. This table has roughly 700,000 distinct CDR3 sequences, about 15% appearing once. After removal of 3 bases from V and 4 bases from J, the junction contained 9 bases not matched to a gene. The CDR3 contains 15 residues. The germline V gene has CDR1 MNHEY and CDR2 SVGAGI. Remarks on this clonotype: Its antigen is unknown.

Study-wide results and caveats: Authors suggested each seasonal flu vaccination may recruit only limited numbers of new T cells.

This sequence originates from a man aged 45-65 years who received an inactivated influenza vaccine. This specimen was PBMCs from blood, taken roughly 15 days before vaccination. V usage is TRBV6-5 and J usage is TRBJ2-7; 7 nucleotides agree with TRBD2. The CDR3 nucleotides read TGTGCCAGCAGTTATGGGGCGGGAGAGCTTTACGAGCAGTACTTC. This encodes CASSYGAGELYEQYF.